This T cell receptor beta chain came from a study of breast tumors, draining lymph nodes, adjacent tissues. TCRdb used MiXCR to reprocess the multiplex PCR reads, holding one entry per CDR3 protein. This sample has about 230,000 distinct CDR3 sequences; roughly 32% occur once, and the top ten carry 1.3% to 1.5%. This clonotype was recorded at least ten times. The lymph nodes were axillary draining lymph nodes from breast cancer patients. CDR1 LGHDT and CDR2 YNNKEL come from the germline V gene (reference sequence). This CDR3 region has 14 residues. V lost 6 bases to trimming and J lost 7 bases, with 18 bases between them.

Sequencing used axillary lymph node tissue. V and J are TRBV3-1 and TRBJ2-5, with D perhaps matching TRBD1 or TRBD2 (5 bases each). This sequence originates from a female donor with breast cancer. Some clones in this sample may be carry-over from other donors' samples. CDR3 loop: CASRWDRYSGTQYF. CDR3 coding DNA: TGTGCCAGCAGATGGGACCGATATTCGGGGACCCAGTACTTC.